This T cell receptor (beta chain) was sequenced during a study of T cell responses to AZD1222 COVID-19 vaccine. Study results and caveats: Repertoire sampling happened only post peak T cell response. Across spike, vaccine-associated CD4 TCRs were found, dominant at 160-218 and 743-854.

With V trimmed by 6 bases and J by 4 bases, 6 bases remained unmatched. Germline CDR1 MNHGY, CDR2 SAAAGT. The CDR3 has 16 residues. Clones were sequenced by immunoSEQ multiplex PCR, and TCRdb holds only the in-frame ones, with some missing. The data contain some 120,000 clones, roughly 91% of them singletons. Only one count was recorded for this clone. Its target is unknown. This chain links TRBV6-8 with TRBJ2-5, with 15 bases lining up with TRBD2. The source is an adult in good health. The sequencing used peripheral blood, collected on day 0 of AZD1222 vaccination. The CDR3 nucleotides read TGTGCCAGCAGCCTAGGACTAGCGGGAGGGCCAGAGACCCAGTACTTC. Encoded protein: CASSLGLAGGPETQYF.